The 32 T cell receptor beta chains below come from one sample, sequenced in a study of CD8+ T cells in alopecia areata. The treatment: oral pan-JAK inhibitor, 5-10 mg twice daily. The authors extracted RNA and reverse transcribed it into cDNA as the sequencing template. Generated by immunoSEQ multiplex PCR, the TCRdb table keeps only in-frame clones and is missing some. Here the sample spans about 120,000 clones, 50% to 75% being singletons. The source was CD8+ T cells sorted from blood, collected at week 4, from a patient treated with tofacitinib. Source of these receptors: a human donor with alopecia areata.

The J gene is TRBJ2-1, the V gene TRBV29-1; D gene ambiguous. Germline V gives CDR1 SQVTM, CDR2 ANQGSEA. Trimming took 6 bases from V and 5 from J, leaving 8 bases between them. The CDR3 length is 11 residues. This CDR3 is CSVWQNNEQFF. The CDR3 region has the DNA TGCAGCGTGTGGCAGAACAATGAGCAGTTCTTC.

The chain joins TRBV9 to TRBJ1-4, with D possibly TRBD1 on 5 matching bases. The V gene's germline CDR1 is SGDLS and CDR2 YYNGEE. The ends were cut back, 4 bases at V and 0 bases at J, with 13 bases in the middle. The CDR3 runs to 16 residues. Here the CDR3 DNA reads TGTGCCAGCAGCTTGGGGGGGACGGCAACTAATGAAAAACTGTTTTTT. It yields the protein CASSLGGTATNEKLFF. Full variable domain (outside the CDR3, taken from reference TRBV9 and TRBJ1-4): DSGVTQTPKHLITATGQRVTLRCSPRSGDLSVYWYQQSLDQGLQFLIQYYNGEERAKGNILERFSAQQFPDLHSELNLSSLELGDSALYFCASSLGGTATNEKLFFGSGTQLSVL.

The chain couples TRBV30 to TRBJ2-1, with D perhaps given as TRBD1 or TRBD2 (5 bases each). The CDR3 has 12 amino acids. V was shortened by 0 bases and J by 5 bases, with 5 bases between the two germline ends. Germline CDR1 is GTSNPN and CDR2 is SVGIG (reference sequence). For the CDR3, the DNA is TGTGCCTGGAGTGTGGGGGACAATGAGCAGTTCTTC. It encodes CAWSVGDNEQFF.

The V gene is TRBV30, the J gene TRBJ2-2; D may match TRBD1 or TRBD2 (5 bases each). There are 15 residues in the CDR3. Germline loops: CDR1 GTSNPN, CDR2 SVGIG (reference sequence). V was clipped by 0 bases and J by 3 bases, with 11 bases between them. The CDR3 DNA follows: TGTGCCTGGAGTGTACCCGGGGACGACACCGGGGAGCTGTTTTTT. This codes for CAWSVPGDDTGELFF.

This clone was observed a few times. The rearrangement uses TRBV29-1 and TRBJ2-3; no reliable D call. Germline V gene lookup returns CDR1 SQVTM and CDR2 ANQGSEA. The CDR3 covers 10 residues. V was cut by 4 bases and J by 4 bases, with 3 bases left in between. Here the CDR3 DNA reads TGCAGCGTTGCCGCAGATACGCAGTATTTT. It encodes CSVAADTQYF.

The chain recombines TRBV15 with TRBJ2-5; TRBD2 agrees at 8 bases. This CDR3 has 15 amino acids. V lost 6 bases, J lost 4 bases, and 10 bases stayed unmatched. Looked up from germline, CDR1 is LNHNV and CDR2 is YYDKDF (reference sequence). CDR3 residues: CATSRSGGAIETQYF. The CDR3 DNA reads as TGTGCCACCAGTCGCTCCGGGGGGGCAATAGAGACCCAGTACTTC.

The chain joins TRBV10-3 to TRBJ2-7; D could derive from TRBD1 or TRBD2 (5 bases each). The CDR3 sequence is 16 residues long. V was pared by 0 bases and J by 3 bases, with 15 bases between. The germline CDR1 and CDR2 sequences are ENHRY and SYGVKD. CDR3 residues: CAISESGDPLNYEQYF. For the CDR3, the DNA is TGTGCCATCAGTGAGTCAGGGGACCCCCTCAACTACGAGCAGTACTTC.

The CDR3 nucleotides are TGCAGCGTTCATCGGGGTTCTGAAGCTTTCTTT. Protein product: CSVHRGSEAFF. The chain recombines TRBV29-1 with TRBJ1-1; D unresolved. This CDR3 spans 11 amino acids. Trimming removed 5 bases at V and 6 bases at J, with 10 bases between. CDR1 and CDR2 from the germline V gene are SQVTM and ANQGSEA.

The CDR3 bases are TGCGCCAGCAGCCAAGCTCTTATGTTAGAGACCCAGTACTTC. Protein: CASSQALMLETQYF. This rearrangement joins TRBV4-3 to TRBJ2-5; D not resolved. Germline V gives CDR1 LGHNA, CDR2 YSLEER. This CDR3 has 14 residues. V was cut by 1 base and J by 4 bases, with 10 bases left in between.

This clone showed up just once. V usage is TRBV30 and J usage is TRBJ1-1; D perhaps matches TRBD1 (5 bases). The CDR3 is 11 amino acids. V lost 7 bases and J lost 7, with 13 bases in between. CDR1 is GTSNPN, CDR2 SVGIG, per germline (reference sequence). The CDR3 DNA reads as TGTGCCTCGCAGGGAAGTTTTGAAGCTTTCTTT. Translating it yields CASQGSFEAFF.

The chain has TRBV7-9 and TRBJ1-6; D is undetermined. Trimming cost V 5 bases and J 4 bases, with 15 bases left between them. Germline assignment: CDR1 SEHNR and CDR2 FQNEAQ (reference sequence). CDR3 size: 16 residues. CDR3 coding DNA: TGTGCCAGCAGCCTGCTGCCTACCCAGTATAATTCACCCCTCCACTTT. Translated, it gives CASSLLPTQYNSPLHF.

The CDR3 protein is CASSLRGGEWLNTEAFF. The CDR3 nucleotides read TGTGCCAGCAGTTTACGAGGGGGCGAGTGGTTGAACACTGAAGCTTTCTTT. The chain joins TRBV27 to TRBJ1-1; TRBD1 matches 7 bases. This CDR3 is 17 amino acids long. CDR1 is MNHEY and CDR2 is SMNVEV in the germline V gene (reference sequence). The V gene end was trimmed by 2 bases and the J gene end by 0 bases; junction bases not matched to a gene: 9.

The V and J genes are TRBV29-1 and TRBJ2-5, with D possibly being TRBD1 (7 bases). CDR1 is SQVTM, CDR2 ANQGSEA, per germline. Deletions cut 2 bases from V and 5 bases from J, with 15 bases between. This CDR3 is 14 amino acids long. The CDR3 coding sequence is TGCAGCGTTGAACAGGAGGGGGCGGCGGAGACCCAGTACTTC. Protein sequence: CSVEQEGAAETQYF.

The rearrangement joins TRBV29-1 to TRBJ2-7; TRBD1 aligns across 9 bases. The V gene's germline CDR1 is SQVTM and CDR2 ANQGSEA. V shed 7 bases, J shed 5 bases, and the junction held 6 bases outside the gene matches. The CDR3 runs 12 residues. The DNA for the CDR3 is TGCAGCGGTGGGACAGGGCCCCACGAGCAGTACTTC. Translating gives CSGGTGPHEQYF.

The chain carries TRBV30 and TRBJ2-5; a possible D gene is TRBD2 (5 bases). Trimming removed 4 bases from V and 1 base from J, with 16 bases in between. Germline V gene sequence: CDR1 GTSNPN, CDR2 SVGIG (reference sequence). This CDR3 comprises 15 residues. This CDR3 reads CAWTLDLGAQETQYF. The CDR3 DNA reads as TGTGCCTGGACCCTCGACTTGGGAGCCCAAGAGACCCAGTACTTC. The full variable domain, its missing parts supplied by reference TRBV30 and TRBJ2-5, is SQTIHQWPATLVQPVGSPLSLECTVEGTSNPNLYWYRQAAGRGLQLLFYSVGIGQISSEVPQNLSASRPQDRQFILSSKKLLLSDSGFYLCAWTLDLGAQETQYFGPGTRLLVL.

A single count supports this clone. The chain is built from TRBV4-1 and TRBJ2-7, with 9 bases that match TRBD1. Germline V lookup: CDR1 MGHRA, CDR2 YSYEKL. The CDR3 spans 14 residues. V trimming: 0 bases; J trimming: 11 bases; junction bases outside the gene matches: 8. The CDR3 loop is CASSQEEGQGEEYF. The CDR3 DNA is TGCGCCAGCAGCCAAGAGGAGGGACAGGGAGAGGAGTACTTC.

V gene TRBV4-2 combines with J gene TRBJ1-2; the match to TRBD1 covers 8 bases. The CDR3 sequence is 15 residues long. V lost 4 bases to trimming and J lost 8 bases; unmatched junction nucleotides: 12. From germline, CDR1 is LGHNA and CDR2 YNFKEQ. The CDR3 DNA is TGTGCCAGCAGCCCGACAGGGCAGGGGGCGCCAGGCTACACCTTC. Its protein product is CASSPTGQGAPGYTF.

The V gene is TRBV30, the J gene TRBJ1-1; no reliable D call. This CDR3 is 13 amino acids long. The germline CDR1 and CDR2 sequences are GTSNPN and SVGIG (reference sequence). The V end was cut by 5 bases, the J end by 4 bases, with 14 bases between. CDR3 nucleotides: TGTGCCTGGTATCCTGGGGTCCCCACTGAAGCTTTCTTT. Translated, it gives CAWYPGVPTEAFF.

This chain joins TRBV27 and TRBJ1-6; D gene uncertain. Looked up from germline, CDR1 is MNHEY and CDR2 is SMNVEV (reference sequence). Trimming removed 7 bases at V and 0 bases at J, with 10 bases between. The CDR3 contains 15 residues. The CDR3 region is CASKPESSYNSPLHF. The CDR3 DNA is TGTGCCAGCAAGCCTGAGAGCTCCTATAATTCACCCCTCCACTTT.

The chain links TRBV5-1 to TRBJ2-1; D not resolved. CDR1 SGHRS and CDR2 YFSETQ come from the germline V gene. V lost 4 bases and J lost 4, with 12 bases in between. The CDR3 loop spans 14 amino acids. The CDR3 sequence is CASSPPGQYNEQFF. Written as DNA, the CDR3 is TGCGCCAGCAGCCCGCCCGGGCAGTACAATGAGCAGTTCTTC. Together with reference TRBV5-1 and TRBJ2-1, the CDR3 gives the full variable domain: KAGVTQTPRYLIKTRGQQVTLSCSPISGHRSVSWYQQTPGQGLQFLFEYFSETQRNKGNFPGRFSGRQFSNSRSEMNVSTLELGDSALYLCASSPPGQYNEQFFGPGTRLTVL.

This clone has a single count. The J gene is TRBJ2-7, the V gene TRBV13, with D perhaps TRBD1 (6 bases). The germline V and J ends were trimmed by 5 bases and 6 bases, with 14 bases remaining between them. In germline, CDR1 is PRHDT, CDR2 FYEKMQ (reference sequence). The CDR3 length is 13 residues. The CDR3 sequence: CASSQQGRGEQYF. CDR3 DNA: TGTGCCAGCAGCCAACAGGGAAGAGGCGAGCAGTACTTC.

The genes are TRBV29-1 and TRBJ2-1, with D unclear. The CDR3 is 12 amino acids. The V end was cut by 5 bases, the J end by 6 bases, with 11 bases between. CDR1 SQVTM and CDR2 ANQGSEA come from the germline V gene. The CDR3 bases are TGCAGCGTTCGGAGAGCCGCCAATGAGCAGTTCTTC. Protein sequence: CSVRRAANEQFF.

This clone showed up just a few times. Compared with germline, one end of the junction differs, possibly owing to a read error. This chain links TRBV7-9 with TRBJ2-7, with 9 bases aligning to TRBD1. CDR1 is SEHNR and CDR2 is FQNEAQ in the germline V gene (reference sequence). The CDR3 extends over 13 amino acids. Here the CDR3 reads CASSTREPGQGRF. In DNA, the CDR3 is TGTGCCAGCAGCACAAGAGAACCGGGACAGGGACGCTTC.

This clone came up a few times. The CDR3 DNA follows: TGTGCCAGCAGTGAAGCGCTTCGGGATTACGAGCAGTACTTC. Its protein is CASSEALRDYEQYF. The rearrangement joins TRBV2 to TRBJ2-7, with D perhaps matching TRBD2 (5 bases). V dropped 0 bases and J dropped 4 bases, with 10 bases sitting between them. The CDR3 is made up of 14 amino acids. In germline, CDR1 is SNHLY, CDR2 FYNNEI.

The chain combines TRBV2 with TRBJ2-1; D gene unclear. Germline V gives CDR1 SNHLY, CDR2 FYNNEI. CDR3 length: 15 amino acids. Between the trimmed V and J ends, which lost 8 bases and 0 bases, there was a span of 14 bases. This chain's CDR3 is CASLYKTRSYNEQFF. CDR3 bases: TGTGCCAGCTTATATAAGACCCGCTCCTACAATGAGCAGTTCTTC.

This clone was picked up a small number of times. The chain joins TRBV30 to TRBJ2-1; a possible D gene is TRBD2 (6 bases). Between the trimmed V and J ends, which lost 0 bases and 4 bases, there was a span of 13 bases. The CDR3 totals 15 residues. Germline-derived CDR1 and CDR2 are GTSNPN and SVGIG (reference sequence). CDR3 DNA: TGTGCCTGGAGTGTAGGACCGGGGGATTACAATGAGCAGTTCTTC. This codes for CAWSVGPGDYNEQFF.

This clone was seen a single time. V usage is TRBV27 and J usage is TRBJ2-1, with 11 bases aligning to TRBD2. The CDR3 totals 16 residues. Germline trimming cut 0 bases from V and 7 bases from J; bases unmatched to any gene: 5. Germline CDR1 is MNHEY and CDR2 is SMNVEV (reference sequence). The CDR3 DNA follows: TGTGCCAGCAGTTTATCCCTGGGACTAGCGGAGAATGAGCAGTTCTTC. It yields the protein CASSLSLGLAENEQFF.

The chain couples TRBV18 to TRBJ1-2, with D perhaps matching TRBD1 (6 bases). Germline values: CDR1 KGHSH, CDR2 LQKENI. The CDR3 is made up of 16 amino acids. V was trimmed by 5 bases and J by 3 bases, leaving 19 bases between them. The CDR3, as DNA: TGTGCCAGCTCAACATCCTATCCACAGGGTGACTATGGCTACACCTTC. Translating gives CASSTSYPQGDYGYTF.

There are a few counts of this clone. The chain uses TRBV29-1 and TRBJ1-2, with TRBD1 as a possible D gene (6 bases). Germline CDR1 reads SQVTM; CDR2 reads ANQGSEA. Deletions cut 8 bases from V and 4 bases from J, with 11 bases between. This CDR3 is 11 amino acids long. In DNA form, the CDR3 reads TGCAGCTTGGGACAAGTCTATGGCTACACCTTC. Translated: CSLGQVYGYTF.

This clone has a handful of counts. V gene TRBV30 combines with J gene TRBJ1-2; D uncertain. The CDR3 spans 11 residues. V was trimmed by 1 base and J by 8 bases, leaving 8 bases between them. The germline CDR1 and CDR2 sequences are GTSNPN and SVGIG (reference sequence). The CDR3 DNA follows: TGTGCCTGGAGTGATCAGTTGGGCTACACCTTC. Its translation is CAWSDQLGYTF.

CDR3 coding DNA: TGCAGCGTTTTACAGGGGAACTATGGCTACACCTTC. The encoded protein is CSVLQGNYGYTF. The chain has TRBV29-1 and TRBJ1-2; 7 bases line up with TRBD1. Losses at the gene ends were 5 bases for V and 2 bases for J; bases not matched to a gene: 2. Germline loops: CDR1 SQVTM, CDR2 ANQGSEA. The CDR3 extends over 12 amino acids.

This clone came up a few times. The chain employs TRBV29-1 and TRBJ2-1; D unresolved. Germline CDR1 is SQVTM and CDR2 is ANQGSEA. Trimming removed 2 bases from V and 2 bases from J, with 7 bases in between. The CDR3 length is 13 residues. CDR3 amino acids: CSVEKITYNEQFF. The CDR3 DNA sequence: TGCAGCGTTGAAAAGATCACCTACAATGAGCAGTTCTTC.